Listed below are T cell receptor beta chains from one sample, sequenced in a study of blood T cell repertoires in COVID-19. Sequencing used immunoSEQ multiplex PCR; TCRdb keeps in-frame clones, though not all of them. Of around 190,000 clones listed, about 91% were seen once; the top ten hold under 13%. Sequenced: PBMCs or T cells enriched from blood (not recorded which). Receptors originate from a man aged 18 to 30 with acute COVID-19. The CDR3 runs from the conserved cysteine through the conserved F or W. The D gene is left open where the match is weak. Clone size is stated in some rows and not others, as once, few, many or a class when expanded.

CDR3 protein: CASSQSRGVTGELFF; CDR3 DNA: TGTGCCAGCAGCCAAAGCAGGGGGGTCACCGGGGAGCTGTTTTTT; V gene: TRBV7-2; D gene: NA; clone size: NA; J gene: TRBJ2-2
CDR3 protein: CASSHRGRLDSNQPQHF; CDR3 DNA: TGTGCCAGCAGCCACAGGGGTAGGCTGGATAGCAATCAGCCCCAGCATTTT; V gene: TRBV7-6; D gene: TRBD1; clone size: NA; J gene: TRBJ1-5
CDR3 protein: CASSLVAGGNGDEQFF; CDR3 DNA: TGTGCCAGCAGCTTAGTAGCGGGAGGTAATGGGGATGAGCAGTTCTTC; V gene: TRBV7-2; D gene: TRBD2; clone size: NA; J gene: TRBJ2-1
CDR3 protein: CAWSGVRGTEAFF; CDR3 DNA: TGTGCCTGGAGTGGGGTCCGAGGGACTGAAGCTTTCTTT; V gene: TRBV30; D gene: NA; clone size: NA; J gene: TRBJ1-1
CDR3 protein: CASRLLRAFGNQPQHF; CDR3 DNA: TGTGCCAGCAGACTACTCAGGGCGTTTGGCAATCAGCCCCAGCATTTT; V gene: TRBV7-9; D gene: NA; clone size: NA; J gene: TRBJ1-5
CDR3 protein: CASRAGSTEAFF; CDR3 DNA: TGTGCCAGTAGAGCTGGTAGTACTGAAGCTTTCTTT; V gene: TRBV25-1; D gene: NA; clone size: NA; J gene: TRBJ1-1
CDR3 protein: CAWSVSPSGDTDTQYF; CDR3 DNA: TGTGCCTGGAGTGTATCCCCTAGCGGAGACACAGATACGCAGTATTTT; V gene: TRBV30; D gene: TRBD2; clone size: NA; J gene: TRBJ2-3
CDR3 protein: CASSVVGVGTEAFF; CDR3 DNA: TGTGCCAGCAGCGTAGTAGGGGTCGGGACTGAAGCTTTCTTT; V gene: TRBV9; D gene: NA; clone size: NA; J gene: TRBJ1-1
CDR3 protein: CASSETGSYNEQFF; CDR3 DNA: TGTGCCAGCAGTGAAACGGGCTCCTACAATGAGCAGTTCTTC; V gene: TRBV2; D gene: NA; clone size: NA; J gene: TRBJ2-1
CDR3 protein: CASSGLAGESGELFF; CDR3 DNA: TGCGCCAGCAGCGGACTAGCGGGAGAGAGCGGGGAGCTGTTTTTT; V gene: TRBV4-1; D gene: TRBD2; clone size: NA; J gene: TRBJ2-2
CDR3 protein: CASSQLRGEQYF; CDR3 DNA: TGTGCCAGCAGCCAACTCAGAGGGGAGCAGTACTTC; V gene: TRBV3-1/TRBV3-2; D gene: NA; clone size: NA; J gene: TRBJ2-7
CDR3 protein: CASSIYQGNTGELFF; CDR3 DNA: TGTGCCAGTAGTATATATCAGGGAAACACCGGGGAGCTGTTTTTT; V gene: TRBV19; D gene: NA; clone size: NA; J gene: TRBJ2-2
CDR3 protein: CASSQAPGQYNEQFF; CDR3 DNA: TGCGCCAGCAGCCAAGCCCCGGGACAGTACAATGAGCAGTTCTTC; V gene: TRBV4-1; D gene: TRBD1; clone size: NA; J gene: TRBJ2-1
CDR3 protein: CAGTGRVMGYTF; CDR3 DNA: TGTGCCGGAACAGGGAGGGTGATGGGCTACACCTTC; V gene: TRBV21-1; D gene: NA; clone size: NA; J gene: TRBJ1-2
CDR3 protein: CASSQLGAQYF; CDR3 DNA: TGTGCCAGCAGCCAACTAGGTGCCCAGTACTTC; V gene: TRBV4-2; D gene: NA; clone size: NA; J gene: TRBJ2-5
CDR3 protein: CASSLYPGRGTDTQYF; CDR3 DNA: TGCGCCAGCAGCTTATACCCGGGGAGGGGAACAGATACGCAGTATTTT; V gene: TRBV5-1; D gene: TRBD2; clone size: NA; J gene: TRBJ2-3
CDR3 protein: CASSRATDYGYTF; CDR3 DNA: TGTGCCAGTAGTCGGGCGACAGACTATGGCTACACCTTC; V gene: TRBV19; D gene: NA; clone size: once; J gene: TRBJ1-2
CDR3 protein: CASSLAGREEKLFF; CDR3 DNA: TGTGCCAGCAGCTTGGCCGGTAGGGAGGAAAAACTGTTTTTT; V gene: TRBV5-4; D gene: NA; clone size: once; J gene: TRBJ1-4
CDR3 protein: CASSPIAGGANEQYF; CDR3 DNA: TGTGCCAGCAGCCCGATAGCGGGGGGCGCGAACGAGCAGTACTTC; V gene: TRBV7-2; D gene: TRBD2; clone size: NA; J gene: TRBJ2-7
CDR3 protein: CASSPTPDNLYGYTF; CDR3 DNA: TGTGCCAGTAGTCCCACCCCGGACAACCTCTATGGCTACACCTTC; V gene: TRBV19; D gene: NA; clone size: NA; J gene: TRBJ1-2